The 26 T cell receptor beta chains listed next were all sequenced from one sample in a study of blood T cell repertoires in COVID-19. Produced via immunoSEQ multiplex PCR; TCRdb's table is partial and in-frame only. In the table there are about 210,000 clones, about 87% of which are singletons. Sequencing input: PBMCs or T cells enriched from blood (not recorded which). Source of these receptors: a man aged 25-40 years who had recovered from COVID-19.

V and J are TRBV7-8 and TRBJ2-1; TRBD1 is a possible D gene (5 bases). The CDR3 is 14 residues long. V lost 4 bases to trimming and J lost 9 bases, with 16 bases between them. Germline values: CDR1 SGHVS, CDR2 FQNEAQ. The CDR3 nucleotides are TGTGCCAGCAGCTCGAGGCTAGGAAGGGGTGAGCAGTTCTTC. It translates to CASSSRLGRGEQFF. The whole variable domain, remainder taken from reference TRBV7-8 and TRBJ2-1, is GAGVSQSPRYKVAKRGQDVALRCDPISGHVSLFWYQQALGQGPEFLTYFQNEAQLDKSGLPSDRFFAERPEGSVSTLKIQRTQQEDSAVYLCASSSRLGRGEQFFGPGTRLTVL.

The CDR3 DNA is TGTGCCAGCATCTACGGGACACCTCTTTATGGCTACACCTTC. Translation: CASIYGTPLYGYTF. The V and J genes are TRBV6-5 and TRBJ1-2; the D gene is possibly TRBD1 (6 bases). Per the germline V gene, CDR1 is MNHEY and CDR2 is SVGAGI. The CDR3 totals 14 residues. Trimming took off 7 bases at V and 5 bases at J, with 17 bases between the two ends.

A note on this clone: The identical CDR3 is also encoded by other nucleotide sequences in the sample. This chain joins TRBV4-3 and TRBJ2-2; 9 bases are shared with TRBD1. This CDR3 comprises 15 residues. V dropped 0 bases and J dropped 7; count of bases not matched to a gene: 3. CDR1 is LGHNA, CDR2 YSLEER, per germline. The DNA for the CDR3 is TGCGCCAGCAGCCAAGATCTGGACAGGGGCGGGGAGCTGTTTTTT. Amino acid sequence: CASSQDLDRGGELFF.

The chain uses TRBV27 and TRBJ2-7; maybe TRBD2 (5 bases). CDR3 length equals 15 residues. Germline CDR1 reads MNHEY; CDR2 reads SMNVEV (reference sequence). The ends were cut back, 0 bases at V and 0 bases at J, with 9 bases in the middle. The CDR3 coding sequence is TGTGCCAGCAGTTTATCGTCGGGGTACTCCTACGAGCAGTACTTC. Its translation is CASSLSSGYSYEQYF.

This chain connects TRBV7-2 to TRBJ2-1; TRBD2 matches at 9 bases. The junction had 6 bases not matched to a gene; V was cut back by 4 bases and J by 2 bases. CDR3 length: 16 residues. CDR1 and CDR2 (germline): SGHTA, FQGNSA. The CDR3 bases are TGTGCCAGCAGCTCGCTAGCGGGGACAACCTACAATGAGCAGTTCTTC. This gives the protein CASSSLAGTTYNEQFF.

The V gene is TRBV29-1, the J gene TRBJ2-7; 7 nucleotides align to TRBD1. Germline CDR1 and CDR2: SQVTM and ANQGSEA. J gave up 0 bases and V 6 bases, and 2 bases lay outside the gene matches. The CDR3 extends over 12 amino acids. CDR3 residues: CSVGQSSYEQYF. CDR3 nucleotide sequence: TGCAGCGTGGGACAGTCCTCCTACGAGCAGTACTTC.

The V gene is TRBV30, the J gene TRBJ1-1; 7 nucleotides match TRBD1. V shed 2 bases and J 0 bases; nucleotides not matched to a gene: 12. From germline, CDR1 is GTSNPN and CDR2 SVGIG (reference sequence). This CDR3 spans 17 amino acids. The CDR3 reads CAWSRGQVVGVNTEAFF. DNA of the CDR3: TGTGCCTGGAGTCGAGGACAGGTGGTCGGAGTGAACACTGAAGCTTTCTTT.

V usage is TRBV28 and J usage is TRBJ2-1; possibly TRBD2 for D (5 bases). CDR1 and CDR2 (germline): MDHEN, SYDVKM. CDR3 size: 13 residues. V was cut by 3 bases and J by 10 bases, with 13 bases left in between. Here the CDR3 reads CASSFVDRLEQFF. CDR3 DNA: TGTGCCAGCAGTTTTGTCGACCGACTAGAGCAGTTCTTC.

J is TRBJ1-4 and V is TRBV5-1; 8 nucleotides align to TRBD1. Losses at the gene ends were 4 bases for V and 8 bases for J; bases not matched to a gene: 7. The CDR3 is 14 residues long. CDR1 SGHRS and CDR2 YFSETQ come from the germline V gene. The CDR3 here is CASSRTGWNEKLFF. For the CDR3, the DNA is TGCGCCAGCAGCCGGACAGGGTGGAACGAAAAACTGTTTTTT. The full variable domain, completed using reference TRBV5-1 and TRBJ1-4, is KAGVTQTPRYLIKTRGQQVTLSCSPISGHRSVSWYQQTPGQGLQFLFEYFSETQRNKGNFPGRFSGRQFSNSRSEMNVSTLELGDSALYLCASSRTGWNEKLFFGSGTQLSVL.

The table lists this clone with a few counts. The J gene is TRBJ1-5, the V gene TRBV19, with a weak D call TRBD1 (5 bases). The V end was cut by 5 bases, the J end by 8 bases, with 22 bases between. The CDR3 spans 16 residues. Germline V gene lookup returns CDR1 LNHDA and CDR2 SQIVND (reference sequence). The CDR3 here is CASSSRQIAPNEPQHF. Here the CDR3 DNA reads TGTGCCAGTAGTTCCCGACAGATCGCTCCAAACGAGCCCCAGCATTTT.

The J gene is TRBJ1-4, the V gene TRBV5-4; D is perhaps TRBD1 (5 bases). The CDR3 runs to 15 residues. V lost 0 bases and J lost 0, with 6 bases in between. Germline V gene lookup returns CDR1 SGHNT and CDR2 YYREEE (reference sequence). The CDR3 sequence: CASSLGGATNEKLFF. The CDR3 DNA is TGTGCCAGCAGCTTGGGGGGGGCAACTAATGAAAAACTGTTTTTT.

In DNA, the CDR3 is TGTGCCAGCAGTGAAGTGATGGTTGGGAGGGGAGAGACCCAGTACTTC. It specifies CASSEVMVGRGETQYF. The chain combines TRBV6-1 with TRBJ2-5; TRBD2 aligns across 7 bases. V was pared by 1 base and J by 4 bases, with 9 bases of the junction left unmatched. The CDR3 contains 16 residues. Germline CDR1 MNHNS, CDR2 SASEGT.

The chain is built from TRBV7-2 and TRBJ2-7, with D unresolved. V was trimmed by 5 bases and J by 2 bases, leaving 16 bases between them. This CDR3 comprises 15 residues. Germline values: CDR1 SGHTA, CDR2 FQGNSA. CDR3 residues: CASSPKTRSPYEQYF. CDR3 DNA sequence: TGTGCCAGCAGCCCAAAGACAAGGTCCCCCTACGAGCAGTACTTC.

The gene calls are TRBV11-2 and TRBJ2-7; no reliable D call. There are 16 residues in the CDR3. The germline V gene has CDR1 SGHAT and CDR2 FQNNGV. Trimming cost V 0 bases and J 7 bases, with 19 bases left between them. The CDR3 sequence: CASSLDSWILEREQYF. The CDR3 nucleotides are TGTGCCAGCAGCTTAGATTCATGGATTTTAGAGCGAGAGCAGTACTTC.

V gene TRBV3-1 (or the pseudogene TRBV3-2) combines with J gene TRBJ2-5, with D perhaps matching TRBD2 (5 bases). The length of the CDR3 is 13 residues. Trimming left V 5 bases short and J 8 bases short, with 15 bases between. Germline V lookup: CDR1 LGHDT, CDR2 YNNKEL (reference sequence). The CDR3 sequence is CASSAQVRETQYF. CDR3 DNA sequence: TGTGCCAGCAGCGCCCAGGTTCGGGAAACCCAGTACTTC.

The chain links TRBV6-5 to TRBJ1-1; no clear D. This CDR3 has 13 residues. The germline V and J ends were trimmed by 6 bases and 1 base, with 9 bases remaining between them. In germline, CDR1 is MNHEY, CDR2 SVGAGI. The CDR3 bases are TGTGCCAGCAGCCGCGGGAAGAACACTGAAGCTTTCTTT. Its translation: CASSRGKNTEAFF.

This chain links TRBV6-1 with TRBJ2-1; 14 bases align to TRBD2. This CDR3 region has 16 residues. Germline CDR1 and CDR2: MNHNS and SASEGT. The V and J ends lost 4 bases and 2 bases, in that order; junction bases with no gene match: 1. The DNA of the CDR3 is TGTGCCAGCAGTGGGACTAGCGGGAGGACCTACAATGAGCAGTTCTTC. It yields the protein CASSGTSGRTYNEQFF.

The chain couples TRBV5-1 to TRBJ1-4; possibly TRBD1 for D (5 bases). This CDR3 has 13 residues. The germline V gene has CDR1 SGHRS and CDR2 YFSETQ. V lost 4 bases to trimming and J lost 5 bases, with 9 bases between them. CDR3 amino acids: CASSTTGNEKLFF. The CDR3 DNA sequence: TGCGCCAGCAGCACTACAGGCAATGAAAAACTGTTTTTT.

The CDR3 loop reads CASSQNRGAFF. CDR3 nucleotide sequence: TGTGCCAGCAGCCAAAACAGGGGAGCTTTCTTT. J is TRBJ1-1 and V is TRBV3-1 (or the pseudogene TRBV3-2), with 7 bases lining up with TRBD1. The CDR3 is 11 amino acids. Germline lookup yields CDR1 LGHDT and CDR2 YNNKEL (reference sequence). The V segment lost 2 bases and the J segment 10 bases; nucleotides outside the gene matches: 1.

The table lists this clone with a few counts. This chain uses TRBV5-4 with TRBJ1-1, with a weak D call TRBD1 (5 bases). V was cut by 6 bases and J by 1 base, with 16 bases left in between. Germline lookup yields CDR1 SGHNT and CDR2 YYREEE (reference sequence). This CDR3 is built from 15 residues. In nucleotides, the CDR3 is TGTGCCAGCAACTTTGCAGGGAGGGGGAACACTGAAGCTTTCTTT. This gives the protein CASNFAGRGNTEAFF.

This clone was detected only once. V and J are TRBV18 and TRBJ1-2; D is possibly TRBD1 (5 bases). Germline V gene data show CDR1 as KGHSH and CDR2 as LQKENI. Trimming removed 3 bases from V and 2 bases from J, with 7 bases in between. The CDR3 runs to 13 residues. CDR3 in amino acids: CASSPEGNYGYTF. The DNA of the CDR3 is TGTGCCAGCTCACCGGAGGGGAACTATGGCTACACCTTC.

This CDR3 reads CASSLGIGQGGYEQYF. The CDR3 DNA reads TGTGCCAGCAGCTTAGGGATCGGACAGGGGGGATACGAGCAGTACTTC. The V call is TRBV7-2, the J call TRBJ2-7; TRBD1 agrees at 10 bases. Trimming removed 1 base from V and 4 bases from J; junction bases left unmatched: 7. The CDR3 is made up of 16 amino acids. The germline gives CDR1 SGHTA, CDR2 FQGNSA. Full variable domain (missing parts from reference TRBV7-2 and TRBJ2-7): GAGVSQSPSNKVTEKGKDVELRCDPISGHTALYWYRQSLGQGLEFLIYFQGNSAPDKSGLPSDRFSAERTGGSVSTLTIQRTQQEDSAVYLCASSLGIGQGGYEQYFGPGTRLTVT.

The chain carries TRBV12-5 and TRBJ2-1, with D possibly matching TRBD2 (7 bases). Germline CDR1 LGHNT, CDR2 FRNRAP. V was trimmed by 1 base and J by 2 bases, leaving 15 bases between them. The CDR3 covers 17 residues. The CDR3 region is CASGLDVGEGAYNEQFF. The CDR3 DNA follows: TGTGCTAGTGGTTTGGACGTCGGGGAGGGGGCCTACAATGAGCAGTTCTTC.

This clone came up once. The chain carries TRBV12-3 or TRBV12-4 and TRBJ1-1; D gene uncertain. Trimming left V 5 bases short and J 6 bases short, with 7 bases between. The CDR3 totals 11 residues. The CDR3 DNA is TGTGCCAGCAGTCCAGGTTCTGAAGCTTTCTTT. It specifies CASSPGSEAFF.

The rearrangement links TRBV30 to TRBJ2-2, with TRBD1 as a possible D gene (6 bases). V was pared by 2 bases and J by 4 bases, with 11 bases between. The V gene's germline CDR1 is GTSNPN and CDR2 SVGIG (reference sequence). The CDR3 sequence is 14 residues long. In DNA form, the CDR3 reads TGTGCCTGGAGTCCATTAGGGGGCACCGGGGAGCTGTTTTTT. Protein product: CAWSPLGGTGELFF.

The rearrangement uses TRBV19 and TRBJ2-4; 9 positions match TRBD1. The CDR3 loop spans 19 amino acids. V was pared by 3 bases and J by 0 bases, with 12 bases of the junction left unmatched. Germline V lookup: CDR1 LNHDA, CDR2 SQIVND (reference sequence). The CDR3, as DNA: TGTGCCAGTAGTATTGGTGGGACAGGGCTCGCCCTAGCCAAAAACATTCAGTACTTC. Translation: CASSIGGTGLALAKNIQYF.